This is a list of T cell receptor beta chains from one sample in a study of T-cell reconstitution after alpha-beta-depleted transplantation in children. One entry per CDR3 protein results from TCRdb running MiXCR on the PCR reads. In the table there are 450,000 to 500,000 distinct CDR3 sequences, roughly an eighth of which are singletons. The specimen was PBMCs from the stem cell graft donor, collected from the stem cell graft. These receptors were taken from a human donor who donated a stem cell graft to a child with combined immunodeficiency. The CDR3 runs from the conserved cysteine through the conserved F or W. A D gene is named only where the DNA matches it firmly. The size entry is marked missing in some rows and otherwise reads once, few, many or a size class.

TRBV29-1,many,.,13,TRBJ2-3,TGCAGCGTTGACGCATTAGGCACAGATACGCAGTATTTT,CSVDALGTDTQYF
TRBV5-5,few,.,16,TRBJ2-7,TGTGCCAGCAGCCCGGAGGACAGTTACTCCTCCTACGAGCAGTACTTC,CASSPEDSYSSYEQYF
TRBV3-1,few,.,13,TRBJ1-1,TGTGCCAGCAGCCAGGGGGGGTTCGGGGAAGCTTTCTTT,CASSQGGFGEAFF
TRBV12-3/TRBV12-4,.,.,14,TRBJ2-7,TGTGCCAGCCACCGGGGACCGAGCTCCTACGAGCAGTACTTC,CASHRGPSSYEQYF
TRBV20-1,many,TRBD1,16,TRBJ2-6,TGCAGTGCTCCGGACAGGGTCTGGACTGGGGCCAACGTCCTGACTTTC,CSAPDRVWTGANVLTF
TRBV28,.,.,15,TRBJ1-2,TGTGCCAGCAGTTTATCCGAGACCCTTAACTATGGCTACACCTTC,CASSLSETLNYGYTF
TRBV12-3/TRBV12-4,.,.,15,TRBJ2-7,TGTGCCAGCACCCCTGGAGGGGGGGGGCCTTTCGAGCAGTACTTC,CASTPGGGGPFEQYF
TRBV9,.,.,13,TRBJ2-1,TGTGCCAGCAGCTCGAACGGGGTAAATGAGCAGTTCTTC,CASSSNGVNEQFF
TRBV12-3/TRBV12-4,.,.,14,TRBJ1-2,TGTGCCAGCAGTGCCTCGCCGGCCAACCCTGGCTACACCTTC,CASSASPANPGYTF
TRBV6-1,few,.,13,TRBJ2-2,TGTGCCAGCAGAGGACCGAACACCGGGGAGCTGTTTTTT,CASRGPNTGELFF
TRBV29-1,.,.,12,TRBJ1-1,TGCAGCGTTGCCCAGCAGAACACTGAAGCTTTCTTT,CSVAQQNTEAFF
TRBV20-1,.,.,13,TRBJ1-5,TGCAGTGCTGGGGGGAAGGCTGATCAGCCCCAGCATTTT,CSAGGKADQPQHF
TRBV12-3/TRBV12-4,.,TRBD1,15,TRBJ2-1,TGTGCCAGCATCGACAGGGGGCATAGTTACAATGAGCAGTTCTTC,CASIDRGHSYNEQFF
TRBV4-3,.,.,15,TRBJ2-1,TGCGCCAGCAGCCCCGACCCGGATGCTTACAATGAGCAGTTCTTC,CASSPDPDAYNEQFF
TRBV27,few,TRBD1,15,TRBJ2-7,TGTGCCAGCAGTACGTACAGGGGAAATCGCTACGAGCAGTACTTC,CASSTYRGNRYEQYF
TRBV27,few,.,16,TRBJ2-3,TGTGCCAGCAGTTTAAGCTGGCCACCCCGAGGGGATACGCAGTATTTT,CASSLSWPPRGDTQYF
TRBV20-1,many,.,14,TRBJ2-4,TGCAGTGCTAGTAACGCAAGGGGCGAAAACATTCAGTACTTC,CSASNARGENIQYF
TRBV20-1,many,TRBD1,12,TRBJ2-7,TGCAGTGCTAGGACAGGGGCCTACGAGCAGTACTTC,CSARTGAYEQYF
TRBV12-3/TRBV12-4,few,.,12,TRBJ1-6,TGTGCCAGCAGTTGGGGGGGTTCACCCCTCCACTTT,CASSWGGSPLHF
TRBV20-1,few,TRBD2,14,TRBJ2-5,TGCAGTGCTCCGAGACTAGCGGGAGAAGAGACCCAGTACTTC,CSAPRLAGEETQYF
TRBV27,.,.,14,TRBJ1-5,TGTGCCAGCAGTTTGTTAGGTTTAGGGCAGCCCCAGCATTTT,CASSLLGLGQPQHF
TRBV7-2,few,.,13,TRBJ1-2,TGTGCCAGCAGCTTAGAGGGGCCAGAGGGCTACACCTTC,CASSLEGPEGYTF
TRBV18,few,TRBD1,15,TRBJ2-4,TGTGCCAGCTCTCAGGACAGGGCAGCCAAAAACATTCAGTACTTC,CASSQDRAAKNIQYF
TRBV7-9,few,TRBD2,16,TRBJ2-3,TGTGCCAGCAGCTTAGCGCCGCGGGGGGACACAGATACGCAGTATTTT,CASSLAPRGDTDTQYF
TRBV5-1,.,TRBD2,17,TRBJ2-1,TGCGCCAGCAGCTTGGATCCAGCGGGAGCCCCGGTCGATGAGCAGTTCTTC,CASSLDPAGAPVDEQFF
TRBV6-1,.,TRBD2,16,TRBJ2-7,TGTGCCAGCAGTGCCAGGGGCGGGGGGTTCTCCTACGAGCAGTACTTC,CASSARGGGFSYEQYF
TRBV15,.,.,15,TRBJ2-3,TGTGCCACCAGCAGAGATCGGAAAGGCACAGATACGCAGTATTTT,CATSRDRKGTDTQYF
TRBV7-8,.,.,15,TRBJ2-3,TGTGCCAGCAACAACCAGGGGAGCTTCACGGATACGCAGTATTTT,CASNNQGSFTDTQYF
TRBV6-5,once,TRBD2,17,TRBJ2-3,TGTGCCAGCAGTTACCGTCTAGCGGGGGTGTCCCGGTATACGCAGTATTTT,CASSYRLAGVSRYTQYF
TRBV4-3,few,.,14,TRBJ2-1,TGCGCCAGCAGCCAATCTTCCCAGGGCACGGCGCAGTTCTTC,CASSQSSQGTAQFF
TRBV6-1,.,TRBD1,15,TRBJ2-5,TGTGCCAGCAGGGCCGTGGGACAGGGCCGGGAGACCCAGTACTTC,CASRAVGQGRETQYF
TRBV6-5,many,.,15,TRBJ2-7,TGTGCCAGCAGTTCACCGGGATCATATACCTACGAGCAGTACTTC,CASSSPGSYTYEQYF
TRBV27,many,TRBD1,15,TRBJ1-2,TGTGCCAGCAGATTATCAGGGGGAACTAACTATGGCTACACCTTC,CASRLSGGTNYGYTF
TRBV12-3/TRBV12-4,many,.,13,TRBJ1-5,TGTGCCAGCAGTTTTGCGGAAAATCAGCCCCAGCATTTT,CASSFAENQPQHF
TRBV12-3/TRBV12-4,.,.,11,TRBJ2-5,TGTGCCAGCAGTTTGATGGAGACCCAGTACTTC,CASSLMETQYF
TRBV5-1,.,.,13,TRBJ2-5,TGCGCCAGCAGCGAAGGGTTCCAAGAGACCCAGTACTTC,CASSEGFQETQYF
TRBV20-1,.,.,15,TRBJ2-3,TGCAGTGCTAGAGTCCCAGCCTCGGGCTCAGATACGCAGTATTTT,CSARVPASGSDTQYF
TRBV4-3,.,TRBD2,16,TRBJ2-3,TGCGCCAGCAGCCAAGAGGAGCGGGAGGAACTAGATACGCAGTATTTT,CASSQEEREELDTQYF
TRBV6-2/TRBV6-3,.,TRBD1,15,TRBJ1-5,TGTGCCAGCACAAAGGGACAGGGAGGCAATCAGCCCCAGCATTTT,CASTKGQGGNQPQHF
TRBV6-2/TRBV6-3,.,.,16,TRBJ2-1,TGTGCCAGCAGTTATCTGGACAGTACGCCCTACAATGGGCAGTTCTTC,CASSYLDSTPYNGQFF
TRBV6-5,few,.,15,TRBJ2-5,TGTGCCAGCAGTTACGTTCGGGACACCCAAGAGACCCAGTACTTC,CASSYVRDTQETQYF
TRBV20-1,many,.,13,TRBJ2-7,TGCAGTGCTAGATGGCAGGGCGCCTACGAGCAGTACTTC,CSARWQGAYEQYF
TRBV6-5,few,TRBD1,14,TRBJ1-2,TGTGCCAGCAGTTTTGGGACAGGGCGGGATGGCTACACCTTC,CASSFGTGRDGYTF
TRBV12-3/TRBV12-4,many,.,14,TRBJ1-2,TGTGCCAGCAGTTTACTTTCGACAGGTTATGGCTACACCTTC,CASSLLSTGYGYTF
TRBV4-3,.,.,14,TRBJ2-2,TGCGCCAGCAGCCATCGACTAGTAACGGGGGAGCTGTTTTTT,CASSHRLVTGELFF
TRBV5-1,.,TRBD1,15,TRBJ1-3,TGCGCCAGCAGCTTTGGACAGGGTTCTGGAAACACCATATATTTT,CASSFGQGSGNTIYF
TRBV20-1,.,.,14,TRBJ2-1,TGCAGTGCTCTCCCAGGGTCTATATACAATGAGCAGTTCTTC,CSALPGSIYNEQFF
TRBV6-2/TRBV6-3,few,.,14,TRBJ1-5,TGTGCCAGCAGTTTCGGGGGGAACAATCAGCCCCAGCATTTT,CASSFGGNNQPQHF
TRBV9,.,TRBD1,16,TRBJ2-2,TGTGCCAGCAGCGTAGAAGGGACAGGGCTGACCGGGGAGCTGTTTTTT,CASSVEGTGLTGELFF